This TCR beta chain was captured by sequencing in a study of OX40 agonist ivuxolimab in advanced cancers. About the research overall: Patient treatment consisted of intravenous ivuxolimab administration every 2 weeks at 0.01 to 10 mg/kg. Melanoma, hepatocellular carcinoma, head and neck or renal cell cancer occurred in dose-escalation patients.

This CDR3 comprises 15 residues. The germline V gene encodes CDR1 LGHNA and CDR2 YNFKEQ. Between the trimmed V and J ends, which lost 0 bases and 2 bases, there was a span of 7 bases. Study results and caveats: At doses 0.1 to 3.0 mg/kg, CD4+ and CD8+ clones expanded. Expanded clones were, on average, more numerous among CD8+ T cells than CD4+.

To note about this clone: The antigen is unknown.

The repertoire was sequenced with immunoSEQ multiplex PCR; TCRdb's copy has only in-frame clones and lacks some. In the table there are approximately 55,000 clones, around 87% of which are singletons. The sequence was obtained from an adult with an advanced solid tumor such as melanoma, head and neck, liver or kidney cancer. The material was CD4+ or CD8+ T cells sorted from blood, obtained in a trial of the OX40 agonist ivuxolimab. The gene calls are TRBV4-2 and TRBJ2-2; D remains ambiguous. CDR3 DNA: TGTGCCAGCAGCCAAGATGCCGAAAACACCGGGGAGCTGTTTTTT. Encoded protein: CASSQDAENTGELFF.